Listed below are T cell receptor beta chains from one sample, sequenced in a study of blood T cells in healthy people across ages. TCRdb itself ran the 5' RACE reads through MiXCR, one entry per CDR3 protein. This sample has about 2 million distinct CDR3 sequences, with less than 50% found just once. The sample consisted of blood. These receptors all stem from a middle-aged woman in good health. The conserved cysteine and the conserved F or W are not part of the CDR3 here. D genes are given only for firm matches.

d_gene | j_gene | v_gene | CDR3aa
TRBD1 | TRBJ2-4 | TRBV7-9 | ASSGWDSAAKNIQY
- | TRBJ2-6 | TRBV7-9 | ASSLGFQGPIKGVLT
TRBD1 | TRBJ2-7 | TRBV6-2/TRBV6-3 | ASSLSGTGLTYEQY
- | TRBJ2-7 | TRBV5-1 | ASSLEVGLEQY
TRBD1 | TRBJ1-5 | TRBV27 | ASSLRPGQGGQPQH
TRBD1 | TRBJ2-5 | TRBV5-6 | ASSWTGQVKETQY
- | TRBJ1-1 | TRBV5-1 | ASSSISDTEAF
TRBD1 | TRBJ2-5 | TRBV6-2/TRBV6-3 | ASSYMDRAETQY
TRBD1 | TRBJ2-7 | TRBV20-1 | SAGDRDHEQY
TRBD1 | - | TRBV7-7 | ATRQGEGETQY
TRBD1 | TRBJ2-3 | TRBV7-2 | ASSFGGTGADTQY
TRBD1 | TRBJ2-7 | TRBV9 | ASSPRQGRTAYEQY
- | TRBJ1-5 | TRBV7-2 | ASSLNRAGQPQH
TRBD1 | TRBJ1-2 | TRBV7-9 | ASSTLGTGLNYGYT
- | TRBJ2-5 | TRBV15 | ATSRVISRETQY
TRBD2 | TRBJ2-5 | TRBV5-1 | ASSLTPGTSFNEQY
TRBD2 | TRBJ2-5 | TRBV13 | ASSAFGRAGVRTQY
TRBD1 | TRBJ2-5 | TRBV6-2/TRBV6-3 | ASSVRDRPVTQY
TRBD1 | TRBJ2-1 | TRBV27 | ASSFLGQPYSEQF
- | TRBJ2-7 | TRBV7-7 | ASSRENSYEQY
- | - | TRBV21-1 | ASSKDRGREQY
- | TRBJ1-6 | TRBV20-1 | SARAHAGKGVLNSPLH
- | TRBJ2-7 | TRBV29-1 | SVETASYEQY
TRBD2 | TRBJ2-3 | TRBV7-8 | ASSLRARGLAGTDTQY
TRBD1 | TRBJ2-2 | TRBV7-2 | ASSLAGQGYGELF
- | TRBJ1-2 | TRBV28 | ASSLSNFDGYT
TRBD1 | TRBJ2-6 | TRBV27 | ASSLGPRQGVGANVLT
- | TRBJ1-5 | TRBV20-1 | SARDSIGHTNGNQPQH
- | TRBJ2-5 | TRBV6-1 | ASSEIGGHQETQY
- | TRBJ1-2 | TRBV7-2 | ASSLARPPSYGYT
- | TRBJ1-1 | TRBV12-3/TRBV12-4 | ANRAKGLPEAF
- | TRBJ2-7 | TRBV20-1 | SATDGTYEQY
TRBD1 | TRBJ2-7 | TRBV5-1 | ASSLTFAGTGDEQY
TRBD2 | TRBJ2-3 | TRBV7-2 | ARNSGGADTQY
- | TRBJ2-2 | TRBV20-1 | SVWGGAGELF
- | TRBJ1-5 | TRBV20-1 | SARGPRGDQPQH
- | TRBJ2-7 | TRBV28 | ASTPDSSEQY
TRBD2 | TRBJ2-3 | TRBV29-1 | SVSPSGANTDTQY
TRBD2 | TRBJ2-5 | TRBV29-1 | SGGNDRGGYQETQY
- | TRBJ2-3 | TRBV29-1 | SVVKATDTQY
TRBD2 | TRBJ2-5 | TRBV20-1 | SAPPASGGGKTQY
TRBD1 | TRBJ1-4 | TRBV7-6 | ASSPGDSWVAQSLF
- | TRBJ2-7 | TRBV6-1 | ASSTTGNYEQY
- | TRBJ1-2 | TRBV28 | ASTERAAYGYT
- | TRBJ1-6 | TRBV7-8 | TSSAGVSYNSPLH
- | TRBJ1-5 | TRBV15 | ATSLRYSNQPQH
- | TRBJ2-5 | TRBV7-9 | ASSFRPGTQY
TRBD1 | TRBJ1-1 | TRBV7-2 | ASSYRDRTNTEAF
TRBD2 | TRBJ2-1 | TRBV5-1 | ASGLGTSGGRWGEQF
- | TRBJ1-5 | TRBV5-1 | ASSPEGGYQPQH
TRBD1 | TRBJ1-1 | TRBV7-9 | ASSPRQGDLNTEAF
TRBD2 | TRBJ2-1 | TRBV29-1 | SVEDATSGPSYNEQF
TRBD2 | - | TRBV7-9 | ASSLGSSGGVDEQY
TRBD2 | TRBJ2-5 | TRBV7-2 | ASSLAQTSLATQY
- | TRBJ2-7 | TRBV5-1 | ASSLMASPTTYEQY